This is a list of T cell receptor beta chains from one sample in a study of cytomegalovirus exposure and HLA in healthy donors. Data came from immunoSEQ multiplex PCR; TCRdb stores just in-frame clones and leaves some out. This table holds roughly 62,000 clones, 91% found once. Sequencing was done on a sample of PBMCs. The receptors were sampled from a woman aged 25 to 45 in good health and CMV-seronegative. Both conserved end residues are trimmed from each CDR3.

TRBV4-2,ASSQGSGSPYEQY
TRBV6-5,ASTLEGASSYEQY
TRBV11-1,ASRSGTSGMTYYEQY
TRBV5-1,ASSFGQTPYEQY
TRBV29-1,SVVPGQRRGTEAF
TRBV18,ASSAAGGADGNTIY
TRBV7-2,ASSLTTGGSGANVLT
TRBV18,ASSPQQGDTEAF
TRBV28,ASSPTRGGYGYT
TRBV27,ASSFLPSGRDEQF
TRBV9,ASSVAEVPGELF
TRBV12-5,ASATGGGYHEQY
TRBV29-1,SAGQGRGTEAF
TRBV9,ASSVSELNLDTQY
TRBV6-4,ASSDSMDRGLTEQF
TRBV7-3,ASSLKGTSGSTIWPYEQY
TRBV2,ASTRTGGAF
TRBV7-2,ASSPGLAGTYEQY
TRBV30,AWSSDRAYGYT
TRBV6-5,ASSGRLASYNEQF
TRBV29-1,SVEDNNYGYT
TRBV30,AWRTQGRGGNEQF
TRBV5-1,ASSSAANTGELF
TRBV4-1,ASSQPPSRQYNEQF
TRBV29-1,SATEGIGGEQY
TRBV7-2,ASRSGSTDTQY
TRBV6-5,ASRRGGGRYEQY
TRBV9,ASSVGLAGGETQY